This T cell receptor (beta chain) appears in the sequencing data of a study of blood T cell repertoires in COVID-19. Study-level background: Italy, Spain and the United States were the sources of the convalescent and acute COVID-19 samples.

The CDR3 loop spans 16 amino acids. Looked up from germline, CDR1 is SGHTS and CDR2 is YDEGEE. The ends were cut back, 2 bases at V and 1 base at J, with 15 bases in the middle. Original processing methods: Amplified reference gene primers provided the basis for estimating nucleated cell counts. Assay used: immunoSEQ multiplex PCR; TCRdb lists only in-frame clones, some missing. The V and J calls and the clone size are those of that table, but D and trimming were determined from the DNA. The sample yields about 120,000 clones, about nine tenths seen once. Sequences were obtained from peripheral blood. The chain combines TRBV5-8 with TRBJ1-1; maybe TRBD1 (6 bases). The TCR comes from a man aged 35 to 55 with acute or convalescent COVID-19. CDR3 amino acids: CASSFVVGRGNTEAFF. DNA of the CDR3: TGTGCCAGCAGCTTCGTTGTCGGCAGGGGGAACACTGAAGCTTTCTTT.